This T cell receptor (beta chain) was obtained from a study of early T cells in non-severe SARS-CoV-2 infection. The CDR3 is made up of 13 amino acids. From germline, CDR1 is MNHEY and CDR2 SVGEGT. V lost 2 bases and J 4 bases, leaving 9 bases between the germline ends. MiXCR was run by TCRdb on the 5' RACE reads, yielding one entry per CDR3 protein. The data hold roughly 77,000 distinct CDR3 sequences, with less than 15% observed a single time. Material: whole blood. This receptor was taken from an adult who was a healthcare worker with PCR-confirmed SARS-CoV-2 infection or an uninfected control (not recorded which). The chain employs TRBV6-2 or TRBV6-3 and TRBJ2-7; the D gene is possibly TRBD1 (5 bases). This CDR3 is CASSYSRQYEQYF. The CDR3 region has the DNA TGTGCCAGCAGTTACAGTCGACAGTACGAGCAGTACTTC.